This TCR beta chain was profiled in a study of blood T cell repertoires in COVID-19. Overall study: Collection of acute and convalescent COVID-19 samples took place in the United States, Italy and Spain. PBMCs, B-cell-depleted T cells, or T cells were the source of the cDNA or gDNA that made up the material.

The authors' processing: Reference gene primer amplification gave nucleated cell count estimates. Some clones are missing from TCRdb's copy, which holds only in-frame ones; the method was immunoSEQ multiplex PCR. V and J calls and clone size are those listed in that table; D and trimming were worked out from the DNA. The repertoire holds over 250,000 clones, with 86% as singletons. The junction had 8 bases not matched to a gene; V was cut back by 4 bases and J by 6 bases. This CDR3 comprises 15 residues. Germline lookup yields CDR1 SGDLS and CDR2 YYNGEE. Sequenced input: peripheral blood. The clonotype comes from a woman aged 70-85 years with COVID-19, enrolled during active disease. This sequence joins TRBV9 and TRBJ1-5; TRBD1 matches at 9 bases. The chain's CDR3 is CASSPSGTGIQPQHF. The DNA of the CDR3 is TGTGCCAGCAGCCCCTCCGGGACAGGGATTCAGCCCCAGCATTTT.